One and the same sample provided the 29 T cell receptor beta chains below, sequenced in a study of blood T cell repertoires in COVID-19. The data were produced by immunoSEQ multiplex PCR, yet TCRdb's version contains in-frame clones alone and is incomplete. The data hold under 350,000 clones, with roughly 85% observed a single time. Sequencing was performed on PBMCs or T cells enriched from blood (not recorded which). The origin of the receptors is a woman aged 40 to 55 with acute COVID-19.

This chain joins TRBV28 and TRBJ1-2; 9 bases map to TRBD1. CDR1 and CDR2 from the germline V gene are MDHEN and SYDVKM. V trimming: 3 bases; J trimming: 7 bases; junction bases outside the gene matches: 9. The CDR3 contains 15 residues. The CDR3 DNA sequence: TGTGCCAGCAGTTTTGGGGACAGGGTGGCCCCTGGCTACACCTTC. Its translation: CASSFGDRVAPGYTF.

In its sample, this clone was seen once. V usage is TRBV15 and J usage is TRBJ1-2; 7 bases agree with TRBD1. Germline V CDR1 and CDR2: LNHNV, YYDKDF (reference sequence). With 2 bases clipped from V and 6 bases from J, the junction kept 6 bases outside the gene matches. The CDR3 length is 14 residues. The CDR3: CATSRNPQGDGYTF. The CDR3, as DNA: TGTGCCACCAGCAGAAACCCGCAGGGGGATGGCTACACCTTC.

The J gene is TRBJ2-2, the V gene TRBV9, with 8 bases identical to TRBD1. Per the germline V gene, CDR1 is SGDLS and CDR2 is YYNGEE. This CDR3 region has 15 residues. Trimming took 2 bases from V and 7 from J; bases not matched to a gene: 7. The CDR3 protein is CASSVTGGFVGELFF. The CDR3 region has the DNA TGTGCCAGCAGCGTCACAGGGGGATTTGTCGGGGAGCTGTTTTTT.

The rearrangement uses TRBV18 and TRBJ2-5; maybe TRBD2 (5 bases). This CDR3 contains 15 residues. Germline V CDR1 and CDR2: KGHSH, LQKENI. Between the trimmed V and J ends, which lost 1 base and 0 bases, there was a span of 9 bases. The CDR3 is CASSPQRKYQETQYF. The CDR3 DNA reads TGTGCCAGCTCACCACAGCGGAAGTACCAAGAGACCCAGTACTTC.

The genes are TRBV7-8 and TRBJ1-5; D may be TRBD1 (6 bases). CDR1 is SGHVS and CDR2 is FQNEAQ in the germline V gene. V was trimmed by 5 bases and J by 6 bases, leaving 23 bases between them. The CDR3 loop spans 17 amino acids. The CDR3 region has the DNA TGTGCCAGCAGCAGCGGCCCCACGACAGGAGTCGGTCAGCCCCAGCATTTT. This encodes CASSSGPTTGVGQPQHF.

This chain connects TRBV7-2 to TRBJ1-5; D call uncertain. The CDR3 length is 15 residues. V was pared by 1 base and J by 4 bases, with 11 bases between. Germline CDR1 is SGHTA and CDR2 is FQGNSA. CDR3 in DNA: TGTGCCAGCAGCTTAGAAATTGGAGCTAATCAGCCCCAGCATTTT. Protein product: CASSLEIGANQPQHF.

The chain is built from TRBV27 and TRBJ2-3, with 8 positions matching TRBD1. The trim removed 1 base at V and 1 base at J, leaving 7 bases unmatched. In germline, CDR1 is MNHEY, CDR2 SMNVEV (reference sequence). CDR3 size: 17 residues. The CDR3 nucleotides read TGTGCCAGCAGTTTATTACAGGGGGTGGCTGGCACAGATACGCAGTATTTT. It codes for CASSLLQGVAGTDTQYF.

This clone has only a few counts. V usage is TRBV12-3 or TRBV12-4 and J usage is TRBJ1-2; D not resolved. The CDR3 length is 13 residues. The germline V and J ends were trimmed by 7 bases and 4 bases, with 13 bases remaining between them. The CDR3 DNA is TGTGCCAGCACCCCACAGCAAATCTATGGCTACACCTTC. Its translation: CASTPQQIYGYTF.

V usage is TRBV12-3 or TRBV12-4 and J usage is TRBJ1-2; maybe TRBD1 (5 bases). Deletions cut 5 bases from V and 2 bases from J, with 6 bases between. There are 12 residues in the CDR3. The CDR3 region has the DNA TGTGCCAGCAGTGACAGAAACTATGGCTACACCTTC. Translating gives CASSDRNYGYTF.

The chain has TRBV7-2 and TRBJ2-1, with 15 bases lining up with TRBD2. V shed 9 bases and J 8 bases; nucleotides not matched to a gene: 17. The CDR3 has 18 residues. The germline gives CDR1 SGHTA, CDR2 FQGNSA. DNA for the CDR3: TGTGCCAGTCAGAAAGGGACTAGCGGGAGGTATGATCTGGATGAGCAGTTCTTC. It is translated as CASQKGTSGRYDLDEQFF.

This chain connects TRBV21-1 to TRBJ1-1; TRBD1 reflects the table's D call only, with no check against the DNA. TRBV21-1 is a pseudogene. The CDR3 contains 17 residues. As DNA, the CDR3 is TGTGCCAGCAGCAAAGGAGGGGGAAGTGGCGCGGACACTGAAGCTTTCTTT. It codes for CASSKGGGSGADTEAFF.

This clone was observed a few times. The CDR3 DNA is TGTGCCAGCAGCCCCGGAGATAGCCTATCCTACAATGAGCAGTTCTTC. The encoded protein is CASSPGDSLSYNEQFF. This chain uses TRBV7-7 with TRBJ2-1; D is unclear. Germline V gene lookup returns CDR1 SSHAT and CDR2 FNYEAQ (reference sequence). Trimming left V 5 bases short and J 1 base short, with 15 bases between. This CDR3 is built from 16 residues.

The V call is TRBV20-1, the J call TRBJ2-7; D might be TRBD1 (5 bases). Trimming removed 8 bases from V and 3 bases from J, with 11 bases in between. In germline, CDR1 is DFQATT, CDR2 SNEGSKA (reference sequence). This CDR3 is 11 amino acids long. CDR3 in amino acids: CSTEGVYEQYF. The CDR3 DNA is TGCAGTACCGAAGGGGTCTACGAGCAGTACTTC.

V gene TRBV7-2 combines with J gene TRBJ2-1, with 11 bases matching TRBD2. In germline, CDR1 is SGHTA, CDR2 FQGNSA. V lost 3 bases, J lost 0 bases, and 7 bases stayed unmatched. CDR3 length: 18 amino acids. CDR3 residues: CASSFSLAGGGSYNEQFF. CDR3 sequence (DNA): TGTGCCAGCAGCTTCTCTCTAGCGGGGGGCGGCTCCTACAATGAGCAGTTCTTC.

The chain is built from TRBV5-4 and TRBJ1-4; a possible D gene is TRBD1 (5 bases). The CDR3 spans 13 residues. Trimming pared 5 bases from V and 6 bases from J, leaving 11 bases between. Germline V CDR1 and CDR2: SGHNT, YYREEE (reference sequence). CDR3 in DNA: TGTGCCAGCAGGGGGCAGCAAGATGAAAAACTGTTTTTT. It translates to CASRGQQDEKLFF.

V is TRBV12-3 or TRBV12-4 and J is TRBJ1-6; D perhaps matches TRBD1 (5 bases). This CDR3 comprises 13 residues. Between the trimmed V and J ends, which lost 2 bases and 8 bases, there was a span of 7 bases. DNA of the CDR3: TGTGCCAGCAGTTTAACGGGGGATTCACCCCTCCACTTT. The encoded protein is CASSLTGDSPLHF.

This clone was recorded once. The genes are TRBV5-1 and TRBJ2-3; 10 bases agree with TRBD2. Per the germline V gene, CDR1 is SGHRS and CDR2 is YFSETQ. Unmatched junction bases numbered 7, after V lost 4 bases and J lost 2 bases. The CDR3 sequence is 16 residues long. The CDR3 is CASSLTTSGDTDTQYF. The CDR3 DNA sequence: TGCGCCAGCAGCCTGACTACTAGCGGGGACACAGATACGCAGTATTTT.

V and J are TRBV11-2 and TRBJ2-1; TRBD2 matches 13 bases. Germline CDR1 SGHAT, CDR2 FQNNGV. Germline trimming cut 4 bases from V and 4 bases from J; bases unmatched to any gene: 7. The CDR3 is made up of 17 amino acids. Here the CDR3 reads CASSSRLAGGIYNEQFF. Here the CDR3 DNA reads TGTGCCAGCAGCTCCCGACTAGCGGGAGGAATTTACAATGAGCAGTTCTTC. Supplemented by reference TRBV11-2 and TRBJ2-1, the full variable domain reads EAGVAQSPRYKIIEKRQSVAFWCNPISGHATLYWYQQILGQGPKLLIQFQNNGVVDDSQLPKDRFSAERLKGVDSTLKIQPAKLEDSAVYLCASSSRLAGGIYNEQFFGPGTRLTVL.

V usage is TRBV14 and J usage is TRBJ2-1; 7 nucleotides match TRBD2. Trimming at V came to 0 bases and at J to 2 bases, leaving 13 bases not matched to a gene. There are 19 residues in the CDR3. In germline, CDR1 is SGHDN, CDR2 FVKESK. The CDR3 nucleotides are TGTGCCAGCAGCCAAGATCGTATCATAAGCGGGATAGCCTACAATGAGCAGTTCTTC. This translates into CASSQDRIISGIAYNEQFF.

This clone appeared a single time. The chain links TRBV9 to TRBJ2-3, with 11 bases lining up with TRBD2. CDR3 size: 16 residues. V trimming: 4 bases; J trimming: 1 base; junction bases outside the gene matches: 5. Germline CDR1 is SGDLS and CDR2 is YYNGEE. CDR3 protein: CASSKQLAGGTDTQYF. The CDR3 DNA is TGTGCCAGCAGCAAACAACTAGCGGGAGGCACAGATACGCAGTATTTT.

The rearrangement uses TRBV6-1 and TRBJ1-4; D unclear. The germline V and J ends were trimmed by 7 bases and 3 bases, with 6 bases remaining between them. Germline V lookup: CDR1 MNHNS, CDR2 SASEGT. This CDR3 is built from 12 residues. The CDR3 here is CASKAANEKLFF. In nucleotides, the CDR3 is TGTGCCAGCAAGGCGGCTAATGAAAAACTGTTTTTT.

The chain joins TRBV25-1 to TRBJ2-7; a possible D gene is TRBD1 (7 bases). The germline gives CDR1 MGHDK, CDR2 SYGVNS. V was clipped by 3 bases and J by 5 bases, with 14 bases between them. CDR3 length equals 14 residues. CDR3 sequence: CASSDLQGRNEQYF. The CDR3 nucleotides read TGTGCCAGCAGTGACCTACAGGGGAGGAACGAGCAGTACTTC.

J is TRBJ2-7 and V is TRBV11-2; TRBD2 aligns across 9 bases. V lost 1 base, J lost 3 bases, and 7 bases stayed unmatched. Germline assignment: CDR1 SGHAT and CDR2 FQNNGV. This CDR3 has 16 residues. The CDR3 sequence is CASSLGGGTSHYEQYF. CDR3 DNA sequence: TGTGCCAGCAGCTTAGGGGGGGGGACTAGCCACTACGAGCAGTACTTC.

In nucleotides, the CDR3 is TGTGCCAGCAGCCCCTCCGGTTTCTTGGACAGCACTGAAGCTTTCTTT. Translating gives CASSPSGFLDSTEAFF. The chain carries TRBV5-8 and TRBJ1-1, with D possibly matching TRBD1 (6 bases). The ends were cut back, 4 bases at V and 4 bases at J, with 20 bases in the middle. The CDR3 is made up of 16 amino acids. Looked up from germline, CDR1 is SGHTS and CDR2 is YDEGEE.

The table lists this clone with a few counts. The chain couples TRBV28 to TRBJ2-2; TRBD2 aligns across 8 bases. The CDR3 is made up of 16 amino acids. V shed 6 bases, J shed 4 bases, and the junction held 10 bases outside the gene matches. Germline V gene sequence: CDR1 MDHEN, CDR2 SYDVKM. The CDR3, as DNA: TGTGCCAGCAGAGGAGCGGGAGAAATTGCCACCGGGGAGCTGTTTTTT. Translating gives CASRGAGEIATGELFF.

J is TRBJ1-5 and V is TRBV28; TRBD1 aligns across 7 bases. CDR1 is MDHEN and CDR2 is SYDVKM in the germline V gene. The CDR3 totals 14 residues. Trimming cost V 6 bases and J 5 bases; bases outside gene matches: 7. This CDR3 reads CASSPTGWDQPQHF. The CDR3 region has the DNA TGTGCCAGCAGCCCGACAGGGTGGGATCAGCCCCAGCATTTT.

V usage is TRBV7-9 and J usage is TRBJ2-5, with TRBD1 matching over 8 bases. J was trimmed by 0 bases and V by 5 bases; bases with no gene match: 8. The CDR3 is 16 amino acids. The germline gives CDR1 SEHNR, CDR2 FQNEAQ (reference sequence). In nucleotides, the CDR3 is TGTGCCAGCAGCCAAGGACAGGGAAAGTACCAAGAGACCCAGTACTTC. Its protein product is CASSQGQGKYQETQYF.

This chain connects TRBV3-1 (or the pseudogene TRBV3-2) to TRBJ2-1; 7 bases align to TRBD2. Germline values: CDR1 LGHDT, CDR2 YNNKEL (reference sequence). The CDR3 extends over 14 amino acids. Trimming cost V 9 bases and J 3 bases; bases outside gene matches: 8. CDR3 amino acids: CASSTSRNYNEQFF. CDR3 nucleotide sequence: TGTGCCAGTTCGACTAGCAGGAACTACAATGAGCAGTTCTTC.

The chain recombines TRBV18 with TRBJ2-2; 9 nucleotides match TRBD1. The CDR3 extends over 17 amino acids. With 1 base clipped from V and 5 bases from J, the junction kept 8 bases outside the gene matches. Germline-derived CDR1 and CDR2 are KGHSH and LQKENI. The CDR3 region is CASSPRVTGGATGELFF. The CDR3 DNA sequence: TGTGCCAGCTCACCACGGGTCACAGGGGGCGCGACCGGGGAGCTGTTTTTT.